This T cell receptor beta chain was identified during a study of CD8+ T cells in alopecia areata. Specified treatment: oral pan-JAK inhibitor, 5-10 mg twice daily. This clone showed up just a few times. cDNA reverse transcribed from extracted RNA served as the sequencing template. The repertoire was sequenced with immunoSEQ multiplex PCR; TCRdb's copy has only in-frame clones and lacks some. The sample lists nearly 200,000 clones; roughly 60% were seen once. V was pared by 5 bases and J by 7 bases, with 8 bases of the junction left unmatched. Per germline, CDR1 SQVTM and CDR2 ANQGSEA. The CDR3 is 14 residues long.

This TCR was recovered from a human donor with alopecia areata. The chain employs TRBV29-1 and TRBJ2-4, with TRBD1 identical over 10 bases. The source material was CD4+ T cells sorted from blood, sampled at week 24, from a patient treated with tofacitinib. The CDR3 nucleotides read TGCAGCGTTAAATCGGGACAGGGGTCGAACATTCAGTACTTC. Protein product: CSVKSGQGSNIQYF.